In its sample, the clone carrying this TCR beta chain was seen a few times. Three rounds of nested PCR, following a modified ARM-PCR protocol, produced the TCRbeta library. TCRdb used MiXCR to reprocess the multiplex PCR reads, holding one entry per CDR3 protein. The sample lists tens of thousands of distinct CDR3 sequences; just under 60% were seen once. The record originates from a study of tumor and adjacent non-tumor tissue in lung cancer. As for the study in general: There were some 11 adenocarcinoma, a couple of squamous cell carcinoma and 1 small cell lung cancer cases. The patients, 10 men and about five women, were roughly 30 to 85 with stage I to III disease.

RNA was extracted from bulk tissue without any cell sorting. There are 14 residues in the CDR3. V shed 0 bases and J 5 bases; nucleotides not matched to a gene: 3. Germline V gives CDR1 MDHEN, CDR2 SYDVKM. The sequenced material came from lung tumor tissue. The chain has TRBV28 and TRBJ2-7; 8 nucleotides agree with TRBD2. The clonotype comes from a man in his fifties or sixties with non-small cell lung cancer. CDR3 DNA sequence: TGTGCCAGCAGTTTATGGCGGGAGGCCCACGAGCAGTACTTC. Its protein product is CASSLWREAHEQYF.